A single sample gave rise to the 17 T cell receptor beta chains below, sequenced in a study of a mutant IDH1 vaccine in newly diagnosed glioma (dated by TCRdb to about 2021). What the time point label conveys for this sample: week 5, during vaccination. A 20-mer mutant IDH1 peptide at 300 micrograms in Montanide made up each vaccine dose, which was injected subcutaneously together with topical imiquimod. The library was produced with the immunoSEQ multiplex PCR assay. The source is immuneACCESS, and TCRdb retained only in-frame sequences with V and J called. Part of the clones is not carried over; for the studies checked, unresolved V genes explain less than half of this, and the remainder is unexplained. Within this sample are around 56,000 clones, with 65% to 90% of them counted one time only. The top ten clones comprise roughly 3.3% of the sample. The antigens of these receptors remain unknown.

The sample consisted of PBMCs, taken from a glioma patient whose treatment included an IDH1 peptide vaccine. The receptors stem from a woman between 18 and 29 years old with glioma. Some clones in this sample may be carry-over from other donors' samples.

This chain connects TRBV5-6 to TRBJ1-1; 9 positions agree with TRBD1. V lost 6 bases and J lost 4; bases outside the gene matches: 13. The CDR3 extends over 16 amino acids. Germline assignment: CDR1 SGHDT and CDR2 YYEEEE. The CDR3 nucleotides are TGTGCCAGCATCCCCGCCTGGGGACAGGGAATCACTGAAGCTTTCTTT. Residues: CASIPAWGQGITEAFF.

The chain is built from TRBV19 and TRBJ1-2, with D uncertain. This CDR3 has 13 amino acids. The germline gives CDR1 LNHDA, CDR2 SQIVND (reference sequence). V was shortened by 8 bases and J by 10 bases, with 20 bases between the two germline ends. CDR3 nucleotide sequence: TGTGCCAGTCGTCCCCAAATGAGTCTGGACTACACCTTC. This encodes CASRPQMSLDYTF.

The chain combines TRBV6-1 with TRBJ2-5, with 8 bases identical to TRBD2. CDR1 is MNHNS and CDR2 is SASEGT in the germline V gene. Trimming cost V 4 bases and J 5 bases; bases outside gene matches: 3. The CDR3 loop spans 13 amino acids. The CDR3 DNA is TGTGCCAGCAGTGGGACTAGCTTGGAGACCCAGTACTTC. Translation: CASSGTSLETQYF.

The CDR3 region is CASSLVEGAYEQYF. In DNA, the CDR3 is TGTGCCAGCAGCTTAGTGGAGGGGGCCTACGAGCAGTACTTC. V usage is TRBV7-8 and J usage is TRBJ2-7; D possibly matches TRBD1 or TRBD2 (6 bases each). Trimming took off 1 base at V and 2 bases at J, with 9 bases between the two ends. Germline V CDR1 and CDR2: SGHVS, FQNEAQ. The CDR3 is made up of 14 amino acids.

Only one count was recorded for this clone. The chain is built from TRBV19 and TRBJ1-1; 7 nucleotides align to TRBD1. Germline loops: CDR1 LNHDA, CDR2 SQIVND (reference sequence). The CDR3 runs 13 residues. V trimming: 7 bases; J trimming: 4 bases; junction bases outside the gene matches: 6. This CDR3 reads CASNPTGRTEAFF. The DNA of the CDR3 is TGTGCCAGTAACCCGACAGGGCGCACTGAAGCTTTCTTT.

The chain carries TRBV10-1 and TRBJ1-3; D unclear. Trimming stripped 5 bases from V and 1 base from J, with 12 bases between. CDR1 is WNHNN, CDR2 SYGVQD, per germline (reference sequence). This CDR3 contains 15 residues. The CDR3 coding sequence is TGCGCCAGCAGTACCAAAGTTTGTTCTGGAAACACCATATATTTT. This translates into CASSTKVCSGNTIYF.

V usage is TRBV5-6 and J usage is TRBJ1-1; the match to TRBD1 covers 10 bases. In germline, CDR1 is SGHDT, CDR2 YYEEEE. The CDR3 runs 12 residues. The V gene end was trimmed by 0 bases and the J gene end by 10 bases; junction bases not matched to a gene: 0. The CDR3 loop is CASSLGDRGAFF. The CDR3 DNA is TGTGCCAGCAGCTTGGGGGACAGGGGAGCTTTCTTT.

Here the CDR3 reads CASRGFVYGYTF. CDR3 nucleotide sequence: TGTGCCAGCAGAGGGTTTGTCTATGGCTACACCTTC. The chain uses TRBV2 and TRBJ1-2; no clear D. There are 12 residues in the CDR3. The V end lost 6 bases, the J end lost 4 bases, and 9 bases lay between the germline ends. CDR1 and CDR2 (germline): SNHLY, FYNNEI. Full variable domain (remainder filled in from reference TRBV2 and TRBJ1-2): EPEVTQTPSHQVTQMGQEVILRCVPISNHLYFYWYRQILGQKVEFLVSFYNNEISEKSEIFDDQFSVERPDGSNFTLKIRSTKLEDSAMYFCASRGFVYGYTFGSGTRLTVV.

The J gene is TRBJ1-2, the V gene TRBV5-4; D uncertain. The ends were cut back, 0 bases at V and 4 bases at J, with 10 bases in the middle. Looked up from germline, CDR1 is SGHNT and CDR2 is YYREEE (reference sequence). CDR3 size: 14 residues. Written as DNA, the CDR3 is TGTGCCAGCAGCTTGGTGGACGGCGTCTATGGCTACACCTTC. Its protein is CASSLVDGVYGYTF.

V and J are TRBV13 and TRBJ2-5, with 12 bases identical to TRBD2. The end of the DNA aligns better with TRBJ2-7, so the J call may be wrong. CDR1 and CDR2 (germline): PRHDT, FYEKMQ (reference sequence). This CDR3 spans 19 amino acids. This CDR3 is CASSLQHPLTSGRSYEQYF. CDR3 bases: TGTGCCAGCAGCTTACAACACCCTCTCACTAGCGGGAGGTCCTACGAGCAGTACTTC.

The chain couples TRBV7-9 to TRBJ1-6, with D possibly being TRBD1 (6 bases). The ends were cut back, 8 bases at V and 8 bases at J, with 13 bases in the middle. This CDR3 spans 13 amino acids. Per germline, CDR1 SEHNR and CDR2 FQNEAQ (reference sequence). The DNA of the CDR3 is TGTGCCAGCGGGGGGCAGGGAGATTCACCCCTCCACTTT. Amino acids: CASGGQGDSPLHF.

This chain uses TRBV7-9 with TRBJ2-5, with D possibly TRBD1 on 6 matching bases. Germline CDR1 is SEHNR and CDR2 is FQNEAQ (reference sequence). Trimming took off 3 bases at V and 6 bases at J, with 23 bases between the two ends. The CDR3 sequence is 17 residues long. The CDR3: CASSFPKTLQGIQTQYF. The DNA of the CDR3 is TGTGCCAGCAGCTTCCCGAAAACCCTACAGGGTATTCAGACCCAGTACTTC. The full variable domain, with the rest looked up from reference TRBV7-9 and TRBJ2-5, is DTGVSQNPRHKITKRGQNVTFRCDPISEHNRLYWYRQTLGQGPEFLTYFQNEAQLEKSRLLSDRFSAERPKGSFSTLEIQRTEQGDSAMYLCASSFPKTLQGIQTQYFGPGTRLLVL.

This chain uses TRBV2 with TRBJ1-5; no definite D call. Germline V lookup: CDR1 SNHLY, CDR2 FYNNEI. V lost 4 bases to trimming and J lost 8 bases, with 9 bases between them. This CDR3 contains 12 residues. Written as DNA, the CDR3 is TGTGCCAGCAGTGTTATTTTGGAGCCCCAGCATTTT. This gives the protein CASSVILEPQHF.

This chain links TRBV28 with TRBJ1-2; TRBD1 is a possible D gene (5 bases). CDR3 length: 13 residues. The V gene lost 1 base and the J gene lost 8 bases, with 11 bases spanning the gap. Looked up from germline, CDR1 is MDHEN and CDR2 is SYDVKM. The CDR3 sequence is CASSLLGLGGYTF. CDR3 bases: TGTGCCAGCAGTTTATTGGGACTAGGCGGCTACACCTTC.

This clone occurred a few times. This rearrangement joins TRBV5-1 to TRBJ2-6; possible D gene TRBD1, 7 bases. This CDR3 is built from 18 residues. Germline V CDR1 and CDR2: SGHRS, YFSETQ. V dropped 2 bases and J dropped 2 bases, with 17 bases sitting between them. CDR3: CASSLPLQGRPGANVLTF. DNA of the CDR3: TGCGCCAGCAGCTTACCCTTACAGGGGAGGCCTGGGGCCAACGTCCTGACTTTC.

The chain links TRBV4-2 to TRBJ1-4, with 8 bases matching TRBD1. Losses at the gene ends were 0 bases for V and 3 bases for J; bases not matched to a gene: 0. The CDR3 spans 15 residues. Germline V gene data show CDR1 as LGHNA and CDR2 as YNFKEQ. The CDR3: CASSQDRGPNEKLFF. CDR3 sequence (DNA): TGTGCCAGCAGCCAAGACAGGGGGCCTAATGAAAAACTGTTTTTT.

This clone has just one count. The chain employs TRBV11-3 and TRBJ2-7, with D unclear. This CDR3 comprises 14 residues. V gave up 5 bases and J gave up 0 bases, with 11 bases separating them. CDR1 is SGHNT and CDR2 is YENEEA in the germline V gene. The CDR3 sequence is CASSIAVRSYEQYF. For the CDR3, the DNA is TGTGCCAGCAGCATCGCAGTCCGCTCCTACGAGCAGTACTTC.